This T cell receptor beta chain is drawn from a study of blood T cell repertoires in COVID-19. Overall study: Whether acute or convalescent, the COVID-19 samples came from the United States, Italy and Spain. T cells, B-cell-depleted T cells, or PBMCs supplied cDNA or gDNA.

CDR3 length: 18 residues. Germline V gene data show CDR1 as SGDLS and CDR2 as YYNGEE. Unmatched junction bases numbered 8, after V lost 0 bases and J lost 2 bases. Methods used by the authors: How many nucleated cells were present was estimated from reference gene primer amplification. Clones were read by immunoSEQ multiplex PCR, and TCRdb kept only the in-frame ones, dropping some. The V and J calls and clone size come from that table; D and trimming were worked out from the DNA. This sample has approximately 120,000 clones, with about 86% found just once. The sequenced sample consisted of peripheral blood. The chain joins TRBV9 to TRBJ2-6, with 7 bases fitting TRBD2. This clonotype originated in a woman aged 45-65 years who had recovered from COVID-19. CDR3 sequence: CASSVEGNAGAGANVLTF. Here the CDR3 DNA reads TGTGCCAGCAGCGTAGAAGGAAATGCGGGGGCTGGGGCCAACGTCCTGACTTTC.